The next 22 T cell receptor beta chains were all read from a single sample in a study of blood T cell repertoires in COVID-19. Assay: immunoSEQ multiplex PCR; the TCRdb copy retains only in-frame clones and omits some. The sample yields around 100,000 clones, roughly 80% seen once. Sequences were obtained from peripheral blood. The receptors were sampled from a man in his fifties with active or convalescent COVID-19.

The chain uses TRBV20-1 and TRBJ2-7; 8 bases line up with TRBD2. J gave up 6 bases and V 3 bases, and 10 bases lay outside the gene matches. CDR3 length: 14 residues. Germline-derived CDR1 and CDR2 are DFQATT and SNEGSKA (reference sequence). The CDR3 coding sequence is TGCAGTGCTAGTACTTCGGGACTAGTAAGCGAGCAGTACTTC. It is translated as CSASTSGLVSEQYF.

The chain carries TRBV7-8 and TRBJ2-3, with no clear D. V lost 7 bases and J lost 0, with 14 bases in between. The germline CDR1 and CDR2 sequences are SGHVS and FQNEAQ. This CDR3 is built from 15 residues. The CDR3 DNA reads as TGTGCCAGCAACCCGACTTACGGTAGCACAGATACGCAGTATTTT. Its translation is CASNPTYGSTDTQYF.

In this sample, this clone turned up many times. The genes are TRBV5-6 and TRBJ2-2; 7 nucleotides align to TRBD2. The CDR3 spans 15 residues. CDR1 is SGHDT, CDR2 YYEEEE, per germline. J gave up 6 bases and V 0 bases, and 5 bases lay outside the gene matches. CDR3 nucleotides: TGTGCCAGCAGCTTGGGAGCTAGCGGTGCCGGGGAGCTGTTTTTT. Translating it yields CASSLGASGAGELFF.

This rearrangement joins TRBV5-1 to TRBJ2-2; D is possibly TRBD1 (5 bases). This CDR3 is 15 amino acids long. CDR1 and CDR2 from the germline V gene are SGHRS and YFSETQ. Trimming cost V 2 bases and J 3 bases, with 11 bases left between them. As DNA, the CDR3 is TGCGCCAGCAGCTTCGGCAGGGAAGACACCGGGGAGCTGTTTTTT. It translates to CASSFGREDTGELFF.

This clone has more than one count but fewer than ten. The chain employs TRBV10-1 and TRBJ2-2; no clear D. The CDR3 covers 13 residues. The ends were cut back, 4 bases at V and 5 bases at J, with 8 bases in the middle. The germline V gene has CDR1 WNHNN and CDR2 SYGVQD (reference sequence). Written as DNA, the CDR3 is TGCGCCAGCAGTGTACGTCGGACCGGGGAGCTGTTTTTT. Protein product: CASSVRRTGELFF.

V and J are TRBV7-2 and TRBJ2-3; 8 nucleotides line up with TRBD2. Germline V gene data show CDR1 as SGHTA and CDR2 as FQGNSA. V lost 5 bases, J lost 0 bases, and 4 bases stayed unmatched. CDR3 length: 15 amino acids. CDR3 coding DNA: TGTGCCAGCAGCCAAACTAGCGGCAGCACAGATACGCAGTATTTT. Encoded protein: CASSQTSGSTDTQYF.

This rearrangement joins TRBV28 to TRBJ1-4; D might be TRBD1 (6 bases). V lost 5 bases and J 4 bases, leaving 11 bases between the germline ends. The CDR3 loop spans 14 amino acids. CDR1 is MDHEN, CDR2 SYDVKM, per germline. The CDR3 protein is CASSGGGRNEKLFF. Written as DNA, the CDR3 is TGTGCCAGCAGTGGGGGGGGCCGTAATGAAAAACTGTTTTTT.

V usage is TRBV5-4 and J usage is TRBJ1-1, with D possibly TRBD1 on 6 matching bases. V was pared by 4 bases and J by 0 bases, with 13 bases between. The germline V gene has CDR1 SGHNT and CDR2 YYREEE (reference sequence). The length of the CDR3 is 15 residues. The CDR3 DNA reads TGTGCCAGCAGCAAAAACAGGGCGGTGAACACTGAAGCTTTCTTT. Translated, it gives CASSKNRAVNTEAFF.

This clone has more than one count but fewer than ten. The J gene is TRBJ1-6, the V gene TRBV10-3; D not certain. The V end lost 0 bases, the J end lost 4 bases, and 10 bases lay between the germline ends. The CDR3 length is 16 residues. Germline CDR1 reads ENHRY; CDR2 reads SYGVKD. This CDR3 is CAISESGRGYNSPLHF. In DNA form, the CDR3 reads TGTGCCATCAGTGAGTCTGGACGGGGATATAATTCACCCCTCCACTTT.

V usage is TRBV3-1 (or the pseudogene TRBV3-2) and J usage is TRBJ1-2, with a weak D call TRBD1 (5 bases). This CDR3 contains 14 residues. V dropped 5 bases and J dropped 6 bases, with 16 bases sitting between them. Germline-derived CDR1 and CDR2 are LGHDT and YNNKEL (reference sequence). This CDR3 is CASSARGAQDGYTF. CDR3 DNA sequence: TGTGCCAGCAGCGCTCGCGGGGCCCAGGATGGCTACACCTTC.

J is TRBJ2-7 and V is TRBV2; a possible D gene is TRBD1 (6 bases). Germline lookup yields CDR1 SNHLY and CDR2 FYNNEI. The CDR3 consists of 11 residues. V lost 6 bases and J 4 bases, leaving 7 bases between the germline ends. DNA for the CDR3: TGTGCCAGCAGGGGGGCATACGAGCAGTACTTC. It is translated as CASRGAYEQYF.

V gene TRBV19 combines with J gene TRBJ2-3; 7 bases are a match to TRBD2. Germline loops: CDR1 LNHDA, CDR2 SQIVND (reference sequence). V lost 1 base and J lost 4; bases outside the gene matches: 2. CDR3 length: 14 residues. CDR3 bases: TGTGCCAGTAGTATAGGGCGGGAGTCAGATACGCAGTATTTT. Translating gives CASSIGRESDTQYF.

The chain joins TRBV7-8 to TRBJ1-4, with 9 bases that match TRBD1. From germline, CDR1 is SGHVS and CDR2 FQNEAQ. V gave up 4 bases and J gave up 8 bases; unmatched junction bases: 14. This CDR3 is built from 17 residues. The CDR3 spells CASSSIESGTGTEKLFF. Here the CDR3 DNA reads TGTGCCAGCAGCTCAATCGAATCCGGGACAGGGACCGAAAAACTGTTTTTT.

This rearrangement joins TRBV6-6 to TRBJ1-1; tentatively, D is TRBD1 (6 bases). Per the germline V gene, CDR1 is MNHNY and CDR2 is SVGAGI (reference sequence). V lost 6 bases and J 4 bases, leaving 15 bases between the germline ends. The CDR3 is 14 amino acids. CDR3 in DNA: TGTGCCAGCAGCCTTTCTCGGACAGCCACTGAAGCTTTCTTT. This gives the protein CASSLSRTATEAFF.

The chain employs TRBV6-4 and TRBJ2-1; D gene uncertain. This CDR3 has 16 amino acids. Germline CDR1 MRHNA, CDR2 SNTAGT. V was cut by 4 bases and J by 2 bases, with 15 bases left in between. The DNA for the CDR3 is TGTGCCAGCAGTGTTACTTCCGTACCACCCTACAATGAGCAGTTCTTC. Translating it yields CASSVTSVPPYNEQFF.

This chain connects TRBV7-3 to TRBJ2-1, with 9 bases fitting TRBD2. The CDR3 is made up of 18 amino acids. CDR1 and CDR2 (germline): SGHTA, FQGTGA. After removal of 0 bases from V and 6 bases from J, the junction contained 12 bases not matched to a gene. CDR3 loop: CASSLTRITSGWGNEQFF. For the CDR3, the DNA is TGTGCCAGCAGCTTAACCCGGATAACTAGCGGGTGGGGCAATGAGCAGTTCTTC.

As DNA, the CDR3 is TGCGCCAGCAGCTTGTACCTACAGGGCGTCGCTGGAAACACCATATATTTT. Amino acids: CASSLYLQGVAGNTIYF. The V call is TRBV5-1, the J call TRBJ1-3, with D maybe TRBD1 (6 bases). This CDR3 spans 17 amino acids. With 1 base removed from V and 2 bases from J, the gap between germline ends came to 16 bases. CDR1 and CDR2 from the germline V gene are SGHRS and YFSETQ.

This clone was counted once. The junction and the germline gene differ at one end; a read error may be behind it. The gene calls are TRBV19 and TRBJ2-2; TRBD1 agrees at 11 bases. CDR1 is LNHDA and CDR2 is SQIVND in the germline V gene (reference sequence). The CDR3 runs to 16 residues. The CDR3 is CASRGRDRGNSGELFF. Written as DNA, the CDR3 is TGTGCCAGTAGGGGAAGGGACAGGGGGAACTCCGGGGAGCTGTTTTTT.

V and J are TRBV29-1 and TRBJ1-5; unclear D gene. The germline V gene encodes CDR1 SQVTM and CDR2 ANQGSEA. This CDR3 contains 12 residues. With 5 bases removed from V and 2 bases from J, the gap between germline ends came to 7 bases. The CDR3 coding sequence is TGCAGCGTTCAAACAGGCAATCAGCCCCAGCATTTT. Translating it yields CSVQTGNQPQHF.

This chain uses TRBV24-1 with TRBJ1-1; 8 nucleotides match TRBD1. The trim removed 3 bases at V and 10 bases at J, leaving 9 bases unmatched. There are 14 residues in the CDR3. The germline V gene encodes CDR1 KGHDR and CDR2 SFDVKD. The CDR3, as DNA: TGTGCCACCAGTGATGGAAGGGACAGGATCGGAGCTTTCTTT. This codes for CATSDGRDRIGAFF.

The CDR3: CASRFGQDSYEQYF. The CDR3 region has the DNA TGTGCCAGCAGGTTTGGACAGGACTCCTACGAGCAGTACTTC. The chain links TRBV11-3 to TRBJ2-7, with 7 bases fitting TRBD1. V shed 6 bases, J shed 0 bases, and the junction held 5 bases outside the gene matches. The germline V gene has CDR1 SGHNT and CDR2 YENEEA. CDR3 length equals 14 residues.

This rearrangement joins TRBV24-1 to TRBJ2-2; 8 nucleotides align to TRBD1. Trimming at V came to 7 bases and at J to 0 bases, leaving 3 bases not matched to a gene. Per germline, CDR1 KGHDR and CDR2 SFDVKD. The CDR3 totals 15 residues. The CDR3 region is CATRQGAANTGELFF. The CDR3, as DNA: TGTGCCACCAGGCAGGGGGCCGCGAACACCGGGGAGCTGTTTTTT.